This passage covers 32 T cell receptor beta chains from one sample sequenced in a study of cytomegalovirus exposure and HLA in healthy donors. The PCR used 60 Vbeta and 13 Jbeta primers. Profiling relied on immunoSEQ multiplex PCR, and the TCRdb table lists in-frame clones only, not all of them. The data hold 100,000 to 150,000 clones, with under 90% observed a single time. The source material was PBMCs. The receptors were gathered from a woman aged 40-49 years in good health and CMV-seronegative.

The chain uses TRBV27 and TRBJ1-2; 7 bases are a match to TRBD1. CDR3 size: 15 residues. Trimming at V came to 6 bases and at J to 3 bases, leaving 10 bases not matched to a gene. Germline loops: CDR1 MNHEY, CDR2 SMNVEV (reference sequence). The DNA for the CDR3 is TGTGCCAGCAGGCCTAGGACAGGCACTTACTATGGCTACACCTTC. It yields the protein CASRPRTGTYYGYTF.

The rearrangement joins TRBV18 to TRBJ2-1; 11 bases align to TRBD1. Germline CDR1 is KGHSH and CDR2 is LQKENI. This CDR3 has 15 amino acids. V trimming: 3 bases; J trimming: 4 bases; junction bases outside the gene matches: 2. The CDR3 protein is CASSPGTGGYNEQFF. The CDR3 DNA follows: TGTGCCAGCTCACCCGGGACAGGGGGGTACAATGAGCAGTTCTTC.

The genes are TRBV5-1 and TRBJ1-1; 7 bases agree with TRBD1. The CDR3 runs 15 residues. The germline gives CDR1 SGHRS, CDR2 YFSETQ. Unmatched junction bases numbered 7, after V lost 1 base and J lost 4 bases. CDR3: CASSLSEGAGTEAFF. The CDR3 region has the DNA TGCGCCAGCAGCTTGAGTGAGGGGGCGGGCACTGAAGCTTTCTTT.

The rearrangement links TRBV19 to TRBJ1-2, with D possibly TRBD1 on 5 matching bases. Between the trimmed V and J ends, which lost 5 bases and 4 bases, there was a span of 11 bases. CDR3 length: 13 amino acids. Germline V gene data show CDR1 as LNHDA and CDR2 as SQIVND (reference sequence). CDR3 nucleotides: TGTGCCAGTAGTTTGGCAGGGCCCTATGGCTACACCTTC. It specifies CASSLAGPYGYTF.

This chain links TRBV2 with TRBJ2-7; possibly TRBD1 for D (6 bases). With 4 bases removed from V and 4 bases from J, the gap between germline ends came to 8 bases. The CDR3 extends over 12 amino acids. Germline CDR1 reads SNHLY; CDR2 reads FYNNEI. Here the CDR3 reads CASSGTVYEQYF. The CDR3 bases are TGTGCCAGCAGTGGGACAGTTTACGAGCAGTACTTC.

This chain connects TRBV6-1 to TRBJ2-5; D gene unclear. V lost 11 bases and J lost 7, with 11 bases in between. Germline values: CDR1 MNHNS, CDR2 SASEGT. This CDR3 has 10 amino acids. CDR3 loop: CAASDGTQYF. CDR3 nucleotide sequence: TGTGCCGCCAGTGACGGGACCCAGTACTTC.

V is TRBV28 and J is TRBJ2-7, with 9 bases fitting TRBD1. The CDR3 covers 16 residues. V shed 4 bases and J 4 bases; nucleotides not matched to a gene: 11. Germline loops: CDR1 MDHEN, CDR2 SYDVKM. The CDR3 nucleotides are TGTGCCAGCAGTTCAAGTGGGACAGGGTATCTTTACGAGCAGTACTTC. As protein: CASSSSGTGYLYEQYF.

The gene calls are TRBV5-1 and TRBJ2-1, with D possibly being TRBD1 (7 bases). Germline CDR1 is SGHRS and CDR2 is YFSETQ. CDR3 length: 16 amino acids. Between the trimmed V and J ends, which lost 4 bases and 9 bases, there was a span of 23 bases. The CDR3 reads CASSDGGGRGSAEQFF. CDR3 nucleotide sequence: TGCGCCAGCAGCGATGGAGGGGGCCGGGGTTCCGCTGAGCAGTTCTTC. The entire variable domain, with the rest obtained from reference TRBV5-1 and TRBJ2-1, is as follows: KAGVTQTPRYLIKTRGQQVTLSCSPISGHRSVSWYQQTPGQGLQFLFEYFSETQRNKGNFPGRFSGRQFSNSRSEMNVSTLELGDSALYLCASSDGGGRGSAEQFFGPGTRLTVL.

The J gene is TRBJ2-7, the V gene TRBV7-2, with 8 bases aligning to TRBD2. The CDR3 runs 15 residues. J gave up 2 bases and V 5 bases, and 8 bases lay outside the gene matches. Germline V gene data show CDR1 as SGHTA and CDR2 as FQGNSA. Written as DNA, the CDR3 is TGTGCCAGCAGCCCAGTAGCGGGGTCCACCTACGAGCAGTACTTC. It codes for CASSPVAGSTYEQYF. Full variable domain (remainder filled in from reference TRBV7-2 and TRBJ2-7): GAGVSQSPSNKVTEKGKDVELRCDPISGHTALYWYRQSLGQGLEFLIYFQGNSAPDKSGLPSDRFSAERTGGSVSTLTIQRTQQEDSAVYLCASSPVAGSTYEQYFGPGTRLTVT.

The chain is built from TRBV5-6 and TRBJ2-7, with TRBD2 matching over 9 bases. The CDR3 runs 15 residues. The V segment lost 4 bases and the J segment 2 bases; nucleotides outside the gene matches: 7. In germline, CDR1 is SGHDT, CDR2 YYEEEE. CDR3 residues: CASSGGLADPYEQYF. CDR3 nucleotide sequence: TGTGCCAGCAGCGGGGGACTAGCTGATCCCTACGAGCAGTACTTC.

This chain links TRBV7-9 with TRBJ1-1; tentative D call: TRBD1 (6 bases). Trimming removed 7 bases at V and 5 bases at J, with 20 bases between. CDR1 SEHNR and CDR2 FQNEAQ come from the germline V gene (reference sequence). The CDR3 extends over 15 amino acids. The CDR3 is CASIRGGGYGTEAFF. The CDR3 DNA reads TGTGCCAGCATCAGAGGGGGGGGCTATGGAACTGAAGCTTTCTTT.

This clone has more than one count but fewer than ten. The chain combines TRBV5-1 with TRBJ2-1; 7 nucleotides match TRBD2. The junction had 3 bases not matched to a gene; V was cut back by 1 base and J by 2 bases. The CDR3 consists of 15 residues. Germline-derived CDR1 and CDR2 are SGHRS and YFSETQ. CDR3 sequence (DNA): TGCGCCAGCAGCTTGACTAGCGAGACCTACAATGAGCAGTTCTTC. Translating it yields CASSLTSETYNEQFF.

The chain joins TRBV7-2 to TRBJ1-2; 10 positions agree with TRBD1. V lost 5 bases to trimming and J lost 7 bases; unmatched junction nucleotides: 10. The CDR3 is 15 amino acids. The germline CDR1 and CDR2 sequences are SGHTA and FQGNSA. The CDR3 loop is CASSPSTGGRFGYTF. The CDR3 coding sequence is TGTGCCAGCAGCCCTTCGACAGGGGGCAGGTTTGGCTACACCTTC.

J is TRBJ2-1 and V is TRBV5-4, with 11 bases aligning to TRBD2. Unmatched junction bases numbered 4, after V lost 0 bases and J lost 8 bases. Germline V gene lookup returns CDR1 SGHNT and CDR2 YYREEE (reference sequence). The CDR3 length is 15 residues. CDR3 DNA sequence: TGTGCCAGCAGCTTGGGACTAGCGGGGAGGGATGAGCAGTTCTTC. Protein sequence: CASSLGLAGRDEQFF. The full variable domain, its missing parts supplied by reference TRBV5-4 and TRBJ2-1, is ETGVTQSPTHLIKTRGQQVTLRCSSQSGHNTVSWYQQALGQGPQFIFQYYREEENGRGNFPPRFSGLQFPNYSSELNVNALELDDSALYLCASSLGLAGRDEQFFGPGTRLTVL.

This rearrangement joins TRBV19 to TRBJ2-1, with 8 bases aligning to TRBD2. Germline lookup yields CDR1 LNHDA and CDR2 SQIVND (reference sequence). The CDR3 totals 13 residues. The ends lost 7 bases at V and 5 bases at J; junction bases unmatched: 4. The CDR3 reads CASMRGEDNEQFF. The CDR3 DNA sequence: TGTGCCAGTATGCGGGGGGAAGACAATGAGCAGTTCTTC. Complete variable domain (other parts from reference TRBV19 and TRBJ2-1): DGGITQSPKYLFRKEGQNVTLSCEQNLNHDAMYWYRQDPGQGLRLIYYSQIVNDFQKGDIAEGYSVSREKKESFPLTVTSAQKNPTAFYLCASMRGEDNEQFFGPGTRLTVL.

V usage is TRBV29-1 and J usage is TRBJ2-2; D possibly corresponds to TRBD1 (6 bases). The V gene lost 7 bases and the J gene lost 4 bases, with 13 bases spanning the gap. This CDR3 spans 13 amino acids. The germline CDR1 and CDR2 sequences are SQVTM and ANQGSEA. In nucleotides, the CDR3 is TGCAGCGGTGGACAGAGGGGCACCGGGGAGCTGTTTTTT. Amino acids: CSGGQRGTGELFF.

CDR3 DNA: TGTGCCAGCAGCTTGGAACAGGCCAACTATGGCTACACCTTC. This sequence encodes CASSLEQANYGYTF. The rearrangement links TRBV5-4 to TRBJ1-2, with D possibly matching TRBD1 (5 bases). Trimming removed 0 bases from V and 2 bases from J, with 8 bases in between. The CDR3 totals 14 residues. Germline V gene sequence: CDR1 SGHNT, CDR2 YYREEE (reference sequence).

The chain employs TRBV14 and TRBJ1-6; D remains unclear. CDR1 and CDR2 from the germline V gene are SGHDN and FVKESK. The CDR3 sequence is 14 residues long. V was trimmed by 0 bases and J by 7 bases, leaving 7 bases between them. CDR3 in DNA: TGTGCCAGCAGCCAAGAGACTCGGAATTCACCCCTCCACTTT. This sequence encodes CASSQETRNSPLHF.

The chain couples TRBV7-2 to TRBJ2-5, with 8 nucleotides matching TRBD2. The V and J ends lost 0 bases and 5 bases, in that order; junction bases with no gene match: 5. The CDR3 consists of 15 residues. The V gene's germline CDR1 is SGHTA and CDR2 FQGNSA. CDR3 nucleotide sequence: TGTGCCAGCAGCTTAGCTAGCGGGGCCCCGGAGACCCAGTACTTC. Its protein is CASSLASGAPETQYF.

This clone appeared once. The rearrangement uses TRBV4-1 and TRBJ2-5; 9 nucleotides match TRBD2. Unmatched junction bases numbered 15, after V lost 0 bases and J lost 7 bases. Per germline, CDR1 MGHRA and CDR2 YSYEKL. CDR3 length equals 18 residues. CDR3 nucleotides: TGCGCCAGCAGCCAAGACGAATGGCCCGCGGGGGGGGGAGGGACCCAGTACTTC. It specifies CASSQDEWPAGGGGTQYF.

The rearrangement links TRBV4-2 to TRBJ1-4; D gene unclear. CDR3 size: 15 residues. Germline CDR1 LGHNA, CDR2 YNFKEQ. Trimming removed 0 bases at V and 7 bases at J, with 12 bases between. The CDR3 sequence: CASSQDLGRVEKLFF. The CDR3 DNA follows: TGTGCCAGCAGCCAAGATCTTGGGCGGGTTGAAAAACTGTTTTTT.

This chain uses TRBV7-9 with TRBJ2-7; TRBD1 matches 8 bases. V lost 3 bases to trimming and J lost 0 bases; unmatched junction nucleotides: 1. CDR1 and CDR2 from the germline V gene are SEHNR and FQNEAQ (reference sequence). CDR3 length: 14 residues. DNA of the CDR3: TGTGCCAGCAGCTTGGACAGGGACTCCTACGAGCAGTACTTC. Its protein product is CASSLDRDSYEQYF.

The CDR3 DNA reads as TGTGCCAGCACCACGACTAGCGGGATCGTCAATGAGCAGTTCTTC. This codes for CASTTTSGIVNEQFF. The V gene is TRBV28, the J gene TRBJ2-1; 11 positions match TRBD2. With 7 bases clipped from V and 6 bases from J, the junction kept 8 bases outside the gene matches. Germline CDR1 is MDHEN and CDR2 is SYDVKM. This CDR3 contains 15 residues.

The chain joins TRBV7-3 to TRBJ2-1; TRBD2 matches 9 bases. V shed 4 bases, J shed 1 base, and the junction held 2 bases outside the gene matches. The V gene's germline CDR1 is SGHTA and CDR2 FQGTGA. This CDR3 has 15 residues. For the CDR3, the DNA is TGTGCCAGCAGCTCGACTAGCGGTTCCTACAATGAGCAGTTCTTC. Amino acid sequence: CASSSTSGSYNEQFF.

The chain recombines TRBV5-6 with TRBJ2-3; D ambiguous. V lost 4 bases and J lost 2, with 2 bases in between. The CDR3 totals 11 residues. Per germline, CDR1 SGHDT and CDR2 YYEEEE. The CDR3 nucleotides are TGTGCCAGCAGCCTCACAGATACGCAGTATTTT. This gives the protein CASSLTDTQYF.

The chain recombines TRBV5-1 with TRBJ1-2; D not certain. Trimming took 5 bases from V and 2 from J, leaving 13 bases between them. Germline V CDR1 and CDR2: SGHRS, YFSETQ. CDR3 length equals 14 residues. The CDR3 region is CASSPTNPNYGYTF. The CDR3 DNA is TGCGCCAGCAGTCCAACAAACCCCAACTATGGCTACACCTTC.

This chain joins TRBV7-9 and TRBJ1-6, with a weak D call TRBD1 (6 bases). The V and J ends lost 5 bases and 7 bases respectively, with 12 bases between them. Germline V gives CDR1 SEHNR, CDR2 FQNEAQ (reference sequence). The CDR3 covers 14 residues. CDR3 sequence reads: CASSHWDTNSPLHF. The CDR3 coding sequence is TGTGCCAGCAGCCACTGGGACACCAATTCACCCCTCCACTTT.

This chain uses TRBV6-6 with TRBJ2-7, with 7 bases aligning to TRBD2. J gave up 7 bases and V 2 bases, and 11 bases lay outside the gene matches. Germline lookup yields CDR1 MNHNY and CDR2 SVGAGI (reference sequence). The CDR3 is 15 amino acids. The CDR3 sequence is CASSYGWAGDEEQYF. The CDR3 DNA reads TGTGCCAGCAGTTACGGATGGGCGGGAGACGAGGAGCAGTACTTC.

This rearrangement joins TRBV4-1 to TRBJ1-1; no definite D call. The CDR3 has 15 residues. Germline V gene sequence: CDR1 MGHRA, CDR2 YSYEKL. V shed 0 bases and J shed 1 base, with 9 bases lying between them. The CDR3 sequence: CASSQDQVGNTEAFF. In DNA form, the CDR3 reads TGCGCCAGCAGCCAAGATCAAGTCGGGAACACTGAAGCTTTCTTT.

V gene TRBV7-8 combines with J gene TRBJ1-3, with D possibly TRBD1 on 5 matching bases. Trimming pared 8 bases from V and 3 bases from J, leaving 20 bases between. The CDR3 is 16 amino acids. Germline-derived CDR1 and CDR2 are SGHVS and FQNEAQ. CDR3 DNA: TGTGCCAGCCTTAGAGGGGCGGGAGTGAATGGAAACACCATATATTTT. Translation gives CASLRGAGVNGNTIYF.

The CDR3 protein is CASSPGLAGAGEQFF. The CDR3 DNA sequence: TGTGCCAGCAGTCCCGGACTAGCGGGAGCGGGTGAGCAGTTCTTC. The J gene is TRBJ2-1, the V gene TRBV6-5; TRBD2 matches at 13 bases. Germline CDR1 reads MNHEY; CDR2 reads SVGAGI. J gave up 9 bases and V 5 bases, and 7 bases lay outside the gene matches. The CDR3 has 15 residues.

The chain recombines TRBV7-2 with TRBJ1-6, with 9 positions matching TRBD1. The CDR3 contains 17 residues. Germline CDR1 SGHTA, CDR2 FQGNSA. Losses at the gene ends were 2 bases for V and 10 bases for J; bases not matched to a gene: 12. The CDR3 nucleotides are TGTGCCAGCAGCTTACAGGGCCCTACAGGGGGCGGATCACCCCTCCACTTT. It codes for CASSLQGPTGGGSPLHF.